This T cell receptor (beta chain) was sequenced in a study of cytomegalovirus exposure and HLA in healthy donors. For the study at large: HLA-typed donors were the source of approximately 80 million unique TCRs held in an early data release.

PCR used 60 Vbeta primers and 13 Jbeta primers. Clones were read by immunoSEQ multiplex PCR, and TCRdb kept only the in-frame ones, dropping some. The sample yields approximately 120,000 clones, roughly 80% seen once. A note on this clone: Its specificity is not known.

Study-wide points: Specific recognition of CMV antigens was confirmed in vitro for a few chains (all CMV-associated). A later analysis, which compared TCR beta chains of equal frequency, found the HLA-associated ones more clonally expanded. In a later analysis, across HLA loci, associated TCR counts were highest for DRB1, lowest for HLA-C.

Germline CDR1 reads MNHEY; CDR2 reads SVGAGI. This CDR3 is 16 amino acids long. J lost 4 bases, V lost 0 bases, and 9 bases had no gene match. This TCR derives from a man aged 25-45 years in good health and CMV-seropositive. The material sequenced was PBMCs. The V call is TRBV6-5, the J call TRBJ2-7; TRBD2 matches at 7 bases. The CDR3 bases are TGTGCCAGCAGTTACTCGGTGGAGCGGGGCGAATACGAGCAGTACTTC. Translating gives CASSYSVERGEYEQYF.